This T cell receptor (beta chain) is drawn from a study of blood T cell repertoires in COVID-19. Across the study: The origin of the acute and convalescent COVID-19 samples was the United States, Italy and Spain.

V gave up 3 bases and J gave up 4 bases, with 7 bases separating them. CDR3 length: 13 residues. Original data processing: Amplification of reference gene primers provided the estimated nucleated cell counts. This table comes from immunoSEQ multiplex PCR, and its TCRdb copy is limited to in-frame clones, with some not included. D and trimming were read from the DNA, whereas the V and J calls and clone size are those reported in that table. This table holds about 200,000 clones, approximately 80% found once. The sequencing input was peripheral blood. The source is a woman older than 75 with acute or convalescent COVID-19. The genes are TRBV12-3 or TRBV12-4 and TRBJ1-3; the D is unclear. CDR3 residues: CASSLTSGNTIYF. The DNA for the CDR3 is TGTGCCAGCAGTTTGACTTCCGGAAACACCATATATTTT.